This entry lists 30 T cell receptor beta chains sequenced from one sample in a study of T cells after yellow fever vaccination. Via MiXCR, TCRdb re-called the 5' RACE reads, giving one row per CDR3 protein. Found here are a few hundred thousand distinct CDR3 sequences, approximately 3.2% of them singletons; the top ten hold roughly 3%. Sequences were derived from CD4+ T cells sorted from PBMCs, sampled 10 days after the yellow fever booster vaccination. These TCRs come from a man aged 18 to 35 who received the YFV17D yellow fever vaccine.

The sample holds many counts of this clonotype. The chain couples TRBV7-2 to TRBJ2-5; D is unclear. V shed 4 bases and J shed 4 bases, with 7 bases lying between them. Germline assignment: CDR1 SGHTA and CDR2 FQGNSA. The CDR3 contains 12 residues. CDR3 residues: CASSSITETQYF. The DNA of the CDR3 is TGTGCCAGCAGCTCTATCACAGAGACCCAGTACTTC.

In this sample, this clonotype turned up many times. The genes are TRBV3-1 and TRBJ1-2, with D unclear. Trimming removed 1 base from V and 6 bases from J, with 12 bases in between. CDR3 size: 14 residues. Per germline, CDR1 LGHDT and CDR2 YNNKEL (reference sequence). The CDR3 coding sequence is TGTGCCAGCAGCCAAGTGATCACCGGGAATGGCTACACCTTC. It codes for CASSQVITGNGYTF.

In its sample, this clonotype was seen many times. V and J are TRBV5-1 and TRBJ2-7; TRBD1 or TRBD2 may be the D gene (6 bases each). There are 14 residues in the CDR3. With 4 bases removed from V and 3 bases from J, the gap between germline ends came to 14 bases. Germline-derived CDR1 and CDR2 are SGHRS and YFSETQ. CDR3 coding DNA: TGCGCCAGCAGCGCGGGGACACGGAGCTACGAGCAGTACTTC. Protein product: CASSAGTRSYEQYF.

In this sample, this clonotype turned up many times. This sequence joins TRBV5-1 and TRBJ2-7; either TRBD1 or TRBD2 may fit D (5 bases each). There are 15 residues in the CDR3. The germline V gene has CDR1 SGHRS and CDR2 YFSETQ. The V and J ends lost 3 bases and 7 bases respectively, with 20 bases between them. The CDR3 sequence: CASSSTGTPMSEQYV. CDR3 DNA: TGCGCCAGCAGCTCCACCGGGACCCCTATGTCGGAGCAGTACGTC.

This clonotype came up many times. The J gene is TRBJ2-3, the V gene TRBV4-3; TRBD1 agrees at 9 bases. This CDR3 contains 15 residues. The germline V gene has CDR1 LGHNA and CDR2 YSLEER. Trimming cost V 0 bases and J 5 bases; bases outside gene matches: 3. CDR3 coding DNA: TGCGCCAGCAGCCAAGAACCGGGACAGGGAGATACGCAGTATTTT. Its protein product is CASSQEPGQGDTQYF.

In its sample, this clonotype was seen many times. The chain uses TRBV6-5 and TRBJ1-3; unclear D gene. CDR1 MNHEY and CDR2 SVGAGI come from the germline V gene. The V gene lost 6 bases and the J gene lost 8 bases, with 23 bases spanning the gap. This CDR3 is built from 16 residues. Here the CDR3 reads CASSRTYRDLLDTIYF. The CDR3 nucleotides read TGTGCCAGCAGCCGCACCTACAGAGACCTTTTGGACACCATATATTTT.

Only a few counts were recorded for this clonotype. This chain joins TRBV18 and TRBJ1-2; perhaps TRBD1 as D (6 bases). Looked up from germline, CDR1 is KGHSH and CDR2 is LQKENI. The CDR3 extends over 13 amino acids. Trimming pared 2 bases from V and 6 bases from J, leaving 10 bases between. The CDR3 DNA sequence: TGTGCCAGCTCACCAACTGCAGGGGATGGCTACACCTTC. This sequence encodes CASSPTAGDGYTF.

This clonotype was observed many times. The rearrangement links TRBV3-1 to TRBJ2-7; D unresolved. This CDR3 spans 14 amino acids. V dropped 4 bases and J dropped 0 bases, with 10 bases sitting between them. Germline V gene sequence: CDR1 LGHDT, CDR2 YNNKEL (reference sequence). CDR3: CASSPSYSSYEQYF. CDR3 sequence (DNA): TGTGCCAGCAGCCCTTCCTATAGCTCCTACGAGCAGTACTTC.

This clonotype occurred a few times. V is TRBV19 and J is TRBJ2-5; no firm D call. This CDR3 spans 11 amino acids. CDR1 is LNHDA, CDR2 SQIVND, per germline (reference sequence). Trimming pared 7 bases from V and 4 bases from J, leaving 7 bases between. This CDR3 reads CASKVGETQYF. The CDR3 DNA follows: TGTGCCAGTAAGGTCGGAGAGACCCAGTACTTC.

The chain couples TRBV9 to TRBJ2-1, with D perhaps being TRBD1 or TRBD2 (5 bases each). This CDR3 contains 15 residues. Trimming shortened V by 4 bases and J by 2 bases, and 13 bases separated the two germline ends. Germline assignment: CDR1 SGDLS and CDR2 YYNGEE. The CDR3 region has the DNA TGTGCCAGCAGCCCTAACGGGGCGCCCTACAATGAGCAGTTCTTC. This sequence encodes CASSPNGAPYNEQFF.

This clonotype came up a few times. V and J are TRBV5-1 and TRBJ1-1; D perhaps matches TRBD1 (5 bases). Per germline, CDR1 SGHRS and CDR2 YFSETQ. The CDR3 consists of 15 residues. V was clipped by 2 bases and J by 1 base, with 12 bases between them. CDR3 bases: TGCGCCAGCAGCTTAATCGACAGAGCGAACACTGAAGCTTTCTTT. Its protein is CASSLIDRANTEAFF. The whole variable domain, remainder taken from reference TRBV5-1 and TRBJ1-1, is KAGVTQTPRYLIKTRGQQVTLSCSPISGHRSVSWYQQTPGQGLQFLFEYFSETQRNKGNFPGRFSGRQFSNSRSEMNVSTLELGDSALYLCASSLIDRANTEAFFGQGTRLTVV.

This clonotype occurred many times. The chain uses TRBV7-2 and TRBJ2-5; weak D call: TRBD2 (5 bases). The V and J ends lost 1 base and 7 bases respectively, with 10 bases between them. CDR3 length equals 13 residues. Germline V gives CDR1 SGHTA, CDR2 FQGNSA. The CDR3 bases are TGTGCCAGCAGCTTAGTCGAGGGAACGACCCAGTACTTC. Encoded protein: CASSLVEGTTQYF.

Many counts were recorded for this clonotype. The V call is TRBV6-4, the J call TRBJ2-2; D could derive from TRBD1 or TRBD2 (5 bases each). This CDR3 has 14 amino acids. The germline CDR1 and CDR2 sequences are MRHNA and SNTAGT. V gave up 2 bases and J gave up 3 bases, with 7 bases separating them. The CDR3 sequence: CASSDRGDTGELFF. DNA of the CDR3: TGTGCCAGCAGTGACAGGGGAGACACCGGGGAGCTGTTTTTT.

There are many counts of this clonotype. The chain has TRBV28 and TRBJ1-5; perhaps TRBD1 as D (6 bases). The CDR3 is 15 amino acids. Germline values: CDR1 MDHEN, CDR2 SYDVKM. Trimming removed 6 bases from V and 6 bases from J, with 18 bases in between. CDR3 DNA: TGTGCCAGCAGGCGCCAAGGGGGAGCAACTCAGCCCCAGCATTTT. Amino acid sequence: CASRRQGGATQPQHF.

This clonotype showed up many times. CDR3 in amino acids: CSATDTRSYEQYV. Here the CDR3 DNA reads TGCAGTGCTACCGACACCCGCTCCTACGAGCAGTACGTC. The chain uses TRBV20-1 and TRBJ2-7; D uncertain. CDR1 is DFQATT, CDR2 SNEGSKA, per germline (reference sequence). The CDR3 totals 13 residues. V lost 4 bases and J lost 0, with 10 bases in between.

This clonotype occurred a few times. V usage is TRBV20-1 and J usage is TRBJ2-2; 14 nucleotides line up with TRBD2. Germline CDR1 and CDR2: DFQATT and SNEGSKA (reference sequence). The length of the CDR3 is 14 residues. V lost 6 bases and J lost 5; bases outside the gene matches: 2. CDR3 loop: CSAGLAGGTGELFF. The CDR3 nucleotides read TGCAGTGCAGGACTAGCGGGGGGTACCGGGGAGCTGTTTTTT.

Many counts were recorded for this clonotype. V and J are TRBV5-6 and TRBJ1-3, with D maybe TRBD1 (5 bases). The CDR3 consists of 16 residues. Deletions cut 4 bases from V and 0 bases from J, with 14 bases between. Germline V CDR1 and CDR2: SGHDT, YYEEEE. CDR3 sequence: CASSVTGPTSGNTIYF. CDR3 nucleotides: TGTGCCAGCAGCGTTACGGGACCGACCTCTGGAAACACCATATATTTT.

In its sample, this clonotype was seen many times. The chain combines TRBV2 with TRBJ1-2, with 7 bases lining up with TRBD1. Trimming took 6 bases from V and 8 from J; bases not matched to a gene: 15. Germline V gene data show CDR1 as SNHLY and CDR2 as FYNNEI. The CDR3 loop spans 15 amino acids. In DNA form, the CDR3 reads TGTGCCAGCAGGCGGGCAGGGGGAATCGGGGGAGGCTACACCTTC. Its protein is CASRRAGGIGGGYTF.

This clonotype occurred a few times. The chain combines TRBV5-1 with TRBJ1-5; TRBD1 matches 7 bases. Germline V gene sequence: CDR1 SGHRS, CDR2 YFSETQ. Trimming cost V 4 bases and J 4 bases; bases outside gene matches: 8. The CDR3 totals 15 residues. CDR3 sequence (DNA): TGCGCCAGCAGCGTTGGGACAGATCCGAATCAGCCCCAGCATTTT. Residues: CASSVGTDPNQPQHF.

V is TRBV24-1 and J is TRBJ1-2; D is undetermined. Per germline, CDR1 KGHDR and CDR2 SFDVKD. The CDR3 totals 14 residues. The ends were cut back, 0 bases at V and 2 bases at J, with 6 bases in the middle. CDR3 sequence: CATSDLKQNYGYTF. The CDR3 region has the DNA TGTGCCACCAGTGATTTGAAACAGAACTATGGCTACACCTTC.

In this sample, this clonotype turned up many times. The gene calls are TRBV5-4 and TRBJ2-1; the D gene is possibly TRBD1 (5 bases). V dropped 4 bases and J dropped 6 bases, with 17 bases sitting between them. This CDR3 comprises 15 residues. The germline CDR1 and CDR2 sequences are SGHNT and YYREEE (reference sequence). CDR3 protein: CASSLQVGDGNEQFF. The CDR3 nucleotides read TGTGCCAGCAGCCTACAGGTCGGTGACGGCAATGAGCAGTTCTTC.

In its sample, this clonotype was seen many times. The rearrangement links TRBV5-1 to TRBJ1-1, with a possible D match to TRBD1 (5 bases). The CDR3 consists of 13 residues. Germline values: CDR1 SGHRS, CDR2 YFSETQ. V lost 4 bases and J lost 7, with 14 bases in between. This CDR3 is CASSEGPGREAFF. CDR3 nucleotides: TGCGCCAGCAGCGAGGGGCCCGGCCGTGAAGCTTTCTTT.

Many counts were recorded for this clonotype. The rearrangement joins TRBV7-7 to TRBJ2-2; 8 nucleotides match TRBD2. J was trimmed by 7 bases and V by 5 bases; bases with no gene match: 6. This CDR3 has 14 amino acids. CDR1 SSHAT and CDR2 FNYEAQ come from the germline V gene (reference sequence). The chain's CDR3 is CASSPTGGDGELFF. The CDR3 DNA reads TGTGCCAGCAGCCCAACCGGGGGGGACGGGGAGCTGTTTTTT.

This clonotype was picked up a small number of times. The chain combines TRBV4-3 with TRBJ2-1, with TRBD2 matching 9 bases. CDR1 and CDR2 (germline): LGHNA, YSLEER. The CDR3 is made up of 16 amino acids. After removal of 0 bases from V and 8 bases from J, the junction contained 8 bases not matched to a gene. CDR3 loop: CASSQDWRGGGDEQFF. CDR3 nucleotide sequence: TGCGCCAGCAGCCAAGACTGGCGGGGGGGCGGCGATGAGCAGTTCTTC.

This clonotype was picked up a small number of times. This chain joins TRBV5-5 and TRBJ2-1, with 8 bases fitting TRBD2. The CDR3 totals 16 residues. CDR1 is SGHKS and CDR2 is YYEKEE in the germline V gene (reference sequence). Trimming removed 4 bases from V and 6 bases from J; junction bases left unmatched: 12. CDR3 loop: CASSPLVAGSLNEQFF. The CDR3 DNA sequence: TGTGCCAGCAGCCCCCTGGTAGCGGGGTCCCTCAATGAGCAGTTCTTC.

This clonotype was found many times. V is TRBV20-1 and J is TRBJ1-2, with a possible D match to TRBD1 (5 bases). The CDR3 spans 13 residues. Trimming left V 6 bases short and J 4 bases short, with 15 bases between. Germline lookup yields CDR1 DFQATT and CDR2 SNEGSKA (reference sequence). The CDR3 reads CSAPPPGFYGYTF. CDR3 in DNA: TGCAGTGCACCCCCGCCAGGGTTCTATGGCTACACCTTC.

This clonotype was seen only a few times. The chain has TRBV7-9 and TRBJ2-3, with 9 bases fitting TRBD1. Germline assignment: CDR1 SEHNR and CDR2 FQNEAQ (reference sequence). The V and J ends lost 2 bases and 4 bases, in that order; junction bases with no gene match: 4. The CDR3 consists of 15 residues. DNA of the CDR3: TGTGCCAGCAGCTTACAGGGACAGGGACCAGATACGCAGTATTTT. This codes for CASSLQGQGPDTQYF.

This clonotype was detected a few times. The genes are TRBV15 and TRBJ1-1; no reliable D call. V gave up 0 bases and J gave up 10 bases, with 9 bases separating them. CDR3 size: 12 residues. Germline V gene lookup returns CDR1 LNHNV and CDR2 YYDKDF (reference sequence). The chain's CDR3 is CATSRDGRSAFF. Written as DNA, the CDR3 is TGTGCCACCAGCAGAGATGGGCGTTCAGCTTTCTTT. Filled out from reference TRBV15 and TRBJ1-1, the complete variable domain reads DAMVIQNPRYQVTQFGKPVTLSCSQTLNHNVMYWYQQKSSQAPKLLFHYYDKDFNNEADTPDNFQSRRPNTSFCFLDIRSPGLGDTAMYLCATSRDGRSAFFGQGTRLTVV.

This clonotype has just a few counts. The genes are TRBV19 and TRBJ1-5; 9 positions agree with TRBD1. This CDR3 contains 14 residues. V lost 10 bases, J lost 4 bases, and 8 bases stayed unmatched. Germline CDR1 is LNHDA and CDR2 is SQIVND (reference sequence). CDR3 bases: TGTGCCACTTGCCCGGGACAGGGTAATCAGCCCCAGCATTTT. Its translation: CATCPGQGNQPQHF. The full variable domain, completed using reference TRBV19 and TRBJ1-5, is DGGITQSPKYLFRKEGQNVTLSCEQNLNHDAMYWYRQDPGQGLRLIYYSQIVNDFQKGDIAEGYSVSREKKESFPLTVTSAQKNPTAFYLCATCPGQGNQPQHFGDGTRLSIL.

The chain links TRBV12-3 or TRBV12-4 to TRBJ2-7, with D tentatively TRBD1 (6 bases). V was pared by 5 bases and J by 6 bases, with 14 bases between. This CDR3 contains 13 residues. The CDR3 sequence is CASSQTGGSEQYV. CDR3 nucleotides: TGTGCCAGCAGTCAAACTGGGGGCTCCGAGCAGTACGTC.